This T cell receptor beta chain was captured by sequencing in a study of cytomegalovirus exposure and HLA in healthy donors. A word on this clone: Its matching antigen is unknown.

Broader study findings: Later genetic work tied a missense DCLRE1C variant to beta-chain V and J trimming. Some V segments could not be told apart, so they were left out, TRBV6-2 and TRBV6-3 among them. Many donors carried some public TCRs, although rarity characterized most TCR sequences. Accurate prediction of HLA-A and HLA-B alleles (for most subjects) was reportedly achieved from TCR beta sequences.

The V and J ends lost 0 bases and 7 bases respectively, with 3 bases between them. Germline V CDR1 and CDR2: SQVTM, ANQGSEA. The CDR3 has 10 residues. Researchers ran the PCR with 60 Vbeta and 13 Jbeta primers. Measured with immunoSEQ multiplex PCR; TCRdb has only the in-frame clones, and not every one. The sample holds 200,000 to 250,000 clones, 85% to 90% seen once. This receptor was obtained from a human donor in good health. V usage is TRBV29-1 and J usage is TRBJ1-1; D remains unclear. The sample consisted of PBMCs. The CDR3 here is CSVEDGEAFF. Written as DNA, the CDR3 is TGCAGCGTTGAAGACGGTGAAGCTTTCTTT.